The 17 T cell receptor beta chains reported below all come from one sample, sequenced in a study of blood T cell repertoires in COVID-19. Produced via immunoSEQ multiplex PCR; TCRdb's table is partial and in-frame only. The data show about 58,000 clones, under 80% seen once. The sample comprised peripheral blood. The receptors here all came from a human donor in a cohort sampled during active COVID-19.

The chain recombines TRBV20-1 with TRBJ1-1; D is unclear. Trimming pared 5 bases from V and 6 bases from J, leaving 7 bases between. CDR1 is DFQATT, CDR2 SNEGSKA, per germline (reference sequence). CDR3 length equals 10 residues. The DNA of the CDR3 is TGCAGTGCTGGGCCTCCTGAAGCTTTCTTT. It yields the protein CSAGPPEAFF.

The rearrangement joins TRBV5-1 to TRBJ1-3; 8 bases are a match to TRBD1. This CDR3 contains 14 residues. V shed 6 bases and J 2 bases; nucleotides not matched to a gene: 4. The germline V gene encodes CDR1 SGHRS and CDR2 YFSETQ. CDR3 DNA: TGCGCCAGCAAGGACAGGGCCACTGGAAACACCATATATTTT. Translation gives CASKDRATGNTIYF. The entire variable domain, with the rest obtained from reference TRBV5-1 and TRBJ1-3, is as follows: KAGVTQTPRYLIKTRGQQVTLSCSPISGHRSVSWYQQTPGQGLQFLFEYFSETQRNKGNFPGRFSGRQFSNSRSEMNVSTLELGDSALYLCASKDRATGNTIYFGEGSWLTVV.

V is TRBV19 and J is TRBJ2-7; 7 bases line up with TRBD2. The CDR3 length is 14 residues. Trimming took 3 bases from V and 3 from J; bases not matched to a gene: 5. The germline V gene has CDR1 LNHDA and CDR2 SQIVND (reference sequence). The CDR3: CASSMGRGSYEQYF. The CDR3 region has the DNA TGTGCCAGTAGTATGGGGAGGGGTAGCTACGAGCAGTACTTC.

The CDR3, as DNA: TGTGCCTGGAGTACACAGGGGGCCTTCGGCTACACCTTC. It encodes CAWSTQGAFGYTF. The chain links TRBV30 to TRBJ1-2; 9 bases are a match to TRBD1. Looked up from germline, CDR1 is GTSNPN and CDR2 is SVGIG (reference sequence). The V and J ends lost 2 bases and 8 bases, in that order; junction bases with no gene match: 6. The CDR3 totals 13 residues.

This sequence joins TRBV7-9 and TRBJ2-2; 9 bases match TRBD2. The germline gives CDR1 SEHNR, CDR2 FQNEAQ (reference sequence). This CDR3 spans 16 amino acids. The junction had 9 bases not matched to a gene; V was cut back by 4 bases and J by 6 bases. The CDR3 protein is CASSSLSGRRSGELFF. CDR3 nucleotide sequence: TGTGCCAGCAGCTCACTAAGCGGGAGGAGGTCCGGGGAGCTGTTTTTT.

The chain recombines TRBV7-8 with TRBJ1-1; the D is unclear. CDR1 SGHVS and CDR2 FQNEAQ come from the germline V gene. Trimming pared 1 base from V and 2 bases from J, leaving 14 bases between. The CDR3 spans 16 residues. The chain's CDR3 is CASSLGGTAVNTEAFF. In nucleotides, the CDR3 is TGTGCCAGCAGCTTAGGTGGCACAGCCGTAAACACTGAAGCTTTCTTT.

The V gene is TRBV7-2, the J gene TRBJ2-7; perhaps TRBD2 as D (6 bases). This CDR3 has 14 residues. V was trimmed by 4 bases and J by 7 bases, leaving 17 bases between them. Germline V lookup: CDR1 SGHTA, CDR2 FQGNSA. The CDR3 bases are TGTGCCAGCAGCTCGACAGCGGGCCACCGAGAGCAGTACTTC. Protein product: CASSSTAGHREQYF. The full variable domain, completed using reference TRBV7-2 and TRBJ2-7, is GAGVSQSPSNKVTEKGKDVELRCDPISGHTALYWYRQSLGQGLEFLIYFQGNSAPDKSGLPSDRFSAERTGGSVSTLTIQRTQQEDSAVYLCASSSTAGHREQYFGPGTRLTVT.

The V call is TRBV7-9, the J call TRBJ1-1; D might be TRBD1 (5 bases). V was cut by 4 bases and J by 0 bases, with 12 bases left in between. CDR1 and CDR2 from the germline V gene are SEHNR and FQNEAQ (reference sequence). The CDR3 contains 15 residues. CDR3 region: CASSYGRGMNTEAFF. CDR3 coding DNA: TGTGCCAGCAGCTACGGACGGGGGATGAACACTGAAGCTTTCTTT.

The CDR3 protein is CASSFGTSGSYEQYF. CDR3 nucleotide sequence: TGTGCCAGCAGCTTTGGGACTAGCGGGTCCTACGAGCAGTACTTC. The V and J genes are TRBV7-7 and TRBJ2-7; the match to TRBD2 covers 12 bases. Germline V gene sequence: CDR1 SSHAT, CDR2 FNYEAQ (reference sequence). This CDR3 comprises 15 residues. V trimming: 3 bases; J trimming: 1 base; junction bases outside the gene matches: 1.

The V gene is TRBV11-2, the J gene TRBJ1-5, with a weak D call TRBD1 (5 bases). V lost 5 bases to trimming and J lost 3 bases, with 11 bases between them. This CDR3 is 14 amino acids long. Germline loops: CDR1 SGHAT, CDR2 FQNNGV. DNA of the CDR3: TGTGCCAGCAGCCCGCAGGGCCACAATCAGCCCCAGCATTTT. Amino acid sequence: CASSPQGHNQPQHF.

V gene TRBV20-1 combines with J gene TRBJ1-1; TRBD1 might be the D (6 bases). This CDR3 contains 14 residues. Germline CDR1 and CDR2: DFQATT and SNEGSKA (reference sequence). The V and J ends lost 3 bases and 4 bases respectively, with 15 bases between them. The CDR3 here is CSASQTGLFTEAFF. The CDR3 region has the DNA TGCAGTGCTAGTCAGACAGGTTTGTTCACTGAAGCTTTCTTT.

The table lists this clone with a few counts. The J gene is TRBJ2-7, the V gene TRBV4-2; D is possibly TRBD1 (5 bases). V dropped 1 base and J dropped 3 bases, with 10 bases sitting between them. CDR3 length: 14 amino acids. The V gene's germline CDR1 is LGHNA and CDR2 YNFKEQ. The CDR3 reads CASSQVGQGYEQYF. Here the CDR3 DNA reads TGTGCCAGCAGCCAAGTGGGGCAGGGCTACGAGCAGTACTTC.

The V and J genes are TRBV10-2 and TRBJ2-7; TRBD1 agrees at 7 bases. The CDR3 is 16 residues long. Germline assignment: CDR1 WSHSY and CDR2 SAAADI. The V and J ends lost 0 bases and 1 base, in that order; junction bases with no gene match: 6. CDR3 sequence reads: CASSESNWGQSYEQYF. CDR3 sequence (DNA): TGCGCCAGCAGTGAGTCGAATTGGGGACAGTCCTACGAGCAGTACTTC.

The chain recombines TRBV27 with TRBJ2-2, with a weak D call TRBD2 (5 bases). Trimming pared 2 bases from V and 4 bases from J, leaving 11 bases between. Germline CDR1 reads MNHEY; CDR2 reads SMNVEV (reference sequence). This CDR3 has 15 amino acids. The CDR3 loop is CASSLRGQVTGELFF. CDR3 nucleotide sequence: TGTGCCAGCAGTTTAAGAGGGCAGGTCACCGGGGAGCTGTTTTTT.

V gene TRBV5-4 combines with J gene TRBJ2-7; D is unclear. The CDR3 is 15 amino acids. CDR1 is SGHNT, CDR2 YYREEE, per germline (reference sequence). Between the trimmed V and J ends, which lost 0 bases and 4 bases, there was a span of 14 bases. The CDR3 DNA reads TGTGCCAGCAGCTTGGTTTCCCAGGCCCGGTACGAGCAGTACTTC. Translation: CASSLVSQARYEQYF. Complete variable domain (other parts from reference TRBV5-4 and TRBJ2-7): ETGVTQSPTHLIKTRGQQVTLRCSSQSGHNTVSWYQQALGQGPQFIFQYYREEENGRGNFPPRFSGLQFPNYSSELNVNALELDDSALYLCASSLVSQARYEQYFGPGTRLTVT.

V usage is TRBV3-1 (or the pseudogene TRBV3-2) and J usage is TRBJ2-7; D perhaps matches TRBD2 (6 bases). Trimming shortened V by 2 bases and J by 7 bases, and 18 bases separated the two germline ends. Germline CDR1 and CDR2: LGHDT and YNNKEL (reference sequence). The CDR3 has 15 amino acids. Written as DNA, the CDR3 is TGTGCCAGCAGCCAAAGGAGGAGGGCCTTCGGGGAGCAGTACTTC. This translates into CASSQRRRAFGEQYF.

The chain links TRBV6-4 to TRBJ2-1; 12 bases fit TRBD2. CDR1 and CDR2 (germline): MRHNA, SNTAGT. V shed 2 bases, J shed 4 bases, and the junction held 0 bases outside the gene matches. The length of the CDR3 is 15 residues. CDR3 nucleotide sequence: TGTGCCAGCAGTGACGGGACTAGCGGGTACAATGAGCAGTTCTTC. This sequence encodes CASSDGTSGYNEQFF.